Below, 10 T cell receptor beta chains from the same sample are listed, as sequenced in a study of T cell responses to AZD1222 COVID-19 vaccine. Using immunoSEQ multiplex PCR, the repertoire was profiled, and TCRdb retains in-frame clones only, with some absent. Among some 130,000 clones, over 75% were seen once, and the ten largest hold around 1.6%. The sample was peripheral blood, taken on day 0 of AZD1222 vaccination. Receptor source: an adult in good health.

This clone appeared a few times. V usage is TRBV6-5 and J usage is TRBJ1-2, with TRBD1 matching over 7 bases. The ends lost 5 bases at V and 7 bases at J; junction bases unmatched: 10. Germline V lookup: CDR1 MNHEY, CDR2 SVGAGI. The CDR3 sequence is 14 residues long. The CDR3 nucleotides are TGTGCCAGCAGTCGAATCCAGGGGGGTCCTGGCTACACCTTC. This codes for CASSRIQGGPGYTF.

J is TRBJ2-7 and V is TRBV6-2 or TRBV6-3, with D possibly being TRBD1 (6 bases). V lost 2 bases, J lost 4 bases, and 9 bases lay in between. CDR1 is MNHEY, CDR2 SVGEGT, per germline. The CDR3 length is 13 residues. The CDR3 nucleotides are TGTGCCAGCAGTTACGCCAGGGGATACGAGCAGTACTTC. This translates into CASSYARGYEQYF.

The chain recombines TRBV28 with TRBJ1-2; D unclear. The CDR3 is 13 residues long. Trimming pared 5 bases from V and 5 bases from J, leaving 12 bases between. The germline gives CDR1 MDHEN, CDR2 SYDVKM. CDR3 in amino acids: CASSLISEYGYTF. Here the CDR3 DNA reads TGTGCCAGCAGTCTGATCTCCGAGTATGGCTACACCTTC.

The chain uses TRBV19 and TRBJ2-7; 10 bases agree with TRBD1. This CDR3 is built from 17 residues. The V and J ends lost 1 base and 1 base, in that order; junction bases with no gene match: 7. Germline loops: CDR1 LNHDA, CDR2 SQIVND (reference sequence). The CDR3 loop is CASSIGGQGTLSYEQYF. The DNA for the CDR3 is TGTGCCAGTAGTATAGGGGGACAGGGGACCCTTTCCTACGAGCAGTACTTC.

The chain is built from TRBV19 and TRBJ1-5, with TRBD1 as a possible D gene (6 bases). The CDR3 consists of 16 residues. Germline CDR1 reads LNHDA; CDR2 reads SQIVND (reference sequence). V was clipped by 2 bases and J by 2 bases, with 13 bases between them. The CDR3 is CASSILRGKGNQPQHF. CDR3 sequence (DNA): TGTGCCAGTAGTATACTAAGGGGGAAAGGCAATCAGCCCCAGCATTTT.

The gene calls are TRBV7-9 and TRBJ1-5; D unresolved. The CDR3 extends over 15 amino acids. The germline V gene encodes CDR1 SEHNR and CDR2 FQNEAQ (reference sequence). V lost 1 base and J 6 bases, leaving 13 bases between the germline ends. The CDR3 loop is CASSLGSTAGQPQHF. CDR3 DNA sequence: TGTGCCAGCAGCTTAGGATCGACGGCGGGTCAGCCCCAGCATTTT.

The V call is TRBV5-6, the J call TRBJ2-3; 7 bases agree with TRBD1. The V gene's germline CDR1 is SGHDT and CDR2 YYEEEE. Unmatched junction bases numbered 5, after V lost 2 bases and J lost 2 bases. The length of the CDR3 is 15 residues. CDR3 coding DNA: TGTGCCAGCAGCTTCTCGGGACAGTACACAGATACGCAGTATTTT. Its translation is CASSFSGQYTDTQYF.

The V gene is TRBV7-3, the J gene TRBJ2-5, with 9 bases lining up with TRBD1. With 2 bases clipped from V and 6 bases from J, the junction kept 4 bases outside the gene matches. This CDR3 has 14 residues. The germline V gene encodes CDR1 SGHTA and CDR2 FQGTGA. The CDR3 coding sequence is TGTGCCAGCAGCTTACAGGGACAGGGTCAGACCCAGTACTTC. It specifies CASSLQGQGQTQYF.

V gene TRBV23-1 combines with J gene TRBJ2-2; D might be TRBD1 (5 bases). TRBV23-1 counts as an open reading frame of uncertain function. Trimming stripped 5 bases from V and 0 bases from J, with 13 bases between. The CDR3 length is 16 residues. The CDR3 is CASSWGSFANTGELFF. In DNA, the CDR3 is TGCGCCAGCAGTTGGGGCTCGTTCGCGAACACCGGGGAGCTGTTTTTT.

This clone has more than one count but fewer than ten. This chain joins TRBV11-2 and TRBJ2-7; D not certain. The CDR3 runs to 13 residues. The germline V and J ends were trimmed by 1 base and 6 bases, with 10 bases remaining between them. CDR1 is SGHAT and CDR2 is FQNNGV in the germline V gene. The CDR3 DNA follows: TGTGCCAGCAGCTTAGGAGCCCCATTCGAGCAGTACTTC. This encodes CASSLGAPFEQYF.